This is a list of T cell receptor beta chains from one sample in a study of T-cell memory formation after mild COVID-19. TCRdb passed the 5' RACE reads through MiXCR, listing each CDR3 protein once. The repertoire holds around 7,000 distinct CDR3 sequences, with 50% to 75% as singletons. The source material was PBMCs or a T cell subset sorted from them (not recorded which). The receptors stem from an adult who had mild COVID-19 (a few samples of this study predate the infection). Cell type and time point are not known. CDR3s include the opening cysteine and the closing phenylalanine or tryptophan. D genes are given only for firm matches. Some rows mark clone size as missing; the rest say once, few, many or name a class of expanded clone.

d_gene	v_gene	abundance	j_gene	CDR3aa	CDR3nt
TRBD1	TRBV20-1	once	TRBJ2-7	CSARQGSSYEQYF	TGCAGTGCTCGACAGGGGTCCTCCTACGAGCAGTACTTC
-	TRBV20-1	-	TRBJ1-1	CSARDAAGVNTEAFF	TGCAGTGCTAGAGATGCGGCAGGAGTGAACACTGAAGCTTTCTTT
-	TRBV12-3/TRBV12-4	-	TRBJ2-1	CASSPPAGAGNEQFF	TGTGCCAGCAGTCCGCCGGCAGGGGCTGGCAATGAGCAGTTCTTC
TRBD1	TRBV10-3	-	TRBJ2-1	CAIGTGTHEQFF	TGTGCCATCGGGACAGGGACGCATGAGCAGTTCTTC
-	TRBV7-9	-	TRBJ1-1	CASSPPLVTEAFF	TGTGCCAGCAGCCCACCCTTGGTCACTGAAGCTTTCTTT
TRBD1	TRBV11-2	-	TRBJ2-3	CASSLMGQGADTQYF	TGTGCCAGCAGCTTAATGGGACAGGGGGCAGATACGCAGTATTTT
TRBD1	TRBV5-1	-	TRBJ2-2	CASSGGQGTGELFF	TGCGCCAGCAGCGGGGGACAGGGGACCGGGGAGCTGTTTTTT
TRBD2	TRBV24-1	-	TRBJ2-1	CATSSGRFEQFF	TGTGCCACCAGTAGCGGGAGGTTTGAGCAGTTCTTC
-	TRBV9	-	TRBJ1-6	CASSGQPDSPLHF	TGTGCCAGCAGCGGACAGCCTGATTCACCCCTCCACTTT
TRBD2	TRBV3-1	medium-sized	TRBJ2-1	CASSQAGTSVWEQFF	TGTGCCAGCAGCCAAGCCGGGACTAGCGTATGGGAGCAGTTCTTC
-	TRBV7-9	medium-sized	TRBJ1-2	CASSTDLVGYTF	TGTGCCAGCAGCACGGATCTGGTCGGCTACACCTTC